This is a list of T cell receptor beta chains from one sample in a study of T-cell reconstitution after alpha-beta-depleted transplantation in children. TCRdb ran MiXCR on the PCR reads and lists one entry per CDR3 protein. The data hold approximately 88,000 distinct CDR3 sequences, with 12% observed a single time. This specimen consisted of PBMCs from the stem cell graft donor, obtained from the stem cell graft. These receptors all stem from a human donor who donated a stem cell graft to a child with inherited bone marrow failure. Each CDR3 is given with its conserved first and last residue. Each record gives: J gene, D gene, clone size, V gene, CDR3 protein, CDR3 DNA. The D gene is left open where the match is weak. Clone sizes are shown as once, few or many counts, or a class when the clone is expanded.

TRBJ2-7 - many TRBV5-1 CASSLQATYEQYF TGCGCCAGCAGCTTACAGGCCACCTACGAGCAGTACTTC
TRBJ2-7 - few TRBV5-4 CASSLWTSKGEQYF TGTGCCAGCAGCTTGTGGACCTCGAAGGGGGAGCAGTACTTC
TRBJ2-5 - many TRBV7-2 CASSLERKETQYF TGTGCCAGCAGCTTAGAAAGGAAAGAGACCCAGTACTTC
TRBJ1-5 - many TRBV18 CASSPTTGDQPQHF TGTGCCAGCTCACCAACTACGGGGGATCAGCCCCAGCATTTT
TRBJ2-3 - many TRBV5-1 CASSLENTQYF TGCGCCAGCAGCTTGGAAAATACGCAGTATTTT
TRBJ2-7 - many TRBV7-2 CASSLEGHPSYEQYF TGTGCCAGCAGCTTAGAGGGACACCCGTCCTACGAGCAGTACTTC
TRBJ2-1 TRBD1 few TRBV7-2 CASSLAFLGTGGGNEQFF TGTGCCAGCAGCTTAGCATTTCTCGGGACAGGGGGCGGGAATGAGCAGTTCTTC
TRBJ2-6 - many TRBV5-1 CASSAGTNSGANVLTF TGCGCCAGCAGCGCGGGGACAAACTCTGGGGCCAACGTCCTGACTTTC
TRBJ2-7 TRBD1 many TRBV29-1 CSTGDSGYEQYF TGCAGCACAGGGGACAGTGGGTACGAGCAGTACTTC
TRBJ2-1 - few TRBV7-2 CASCDRDNEQFF TGTGCCAGCTGCGACAGAGACAATGAGCAGTTCTTC
TRBJ1-1 TRBD1 many TRBV19 CASSIRGTVHSNTEAFF TGTGCCAGTAGTATAAGGGGGACAGTCCATTCGAACACTGAAGCTTTCTTT